This T cell receptor (beta chain) was observed in a study of blood T cell repertoires in COVID-19. Study as a whole: COVID-19 samples, acute and convalescent, were from the United States, Italy and Spain. PBMCs, B-cell-depleted T cells, or T cells provided the cDNA or gDNA that made up the material.

Study processing details: Estimates of nucleated cell counts were drawn from the amplification of reference gene primers. Method: immunoSEQ multiplex PCR; TCRdb's copy keeps in-frame clones and lacks some. The V and J calls and clone size were taken over from that table, and D and trimming were inferred from the DNA. The sample lists 200,000 to 250,000 clones, almost 85% seen once, with about 7.3% in the top ten. The CDR3 extends over 15 amino acids. In germline, CDR1 is SGHKS, CDR2 YYEKEE (reference sequence). Trimming cost V 3 bases and J 1 base; bases outside gene matches: 6. The receptor comes from a woman between 45 and 60 years old with active or convalescent COVID-19. The sequenced sample was peripheral blood. This rearrangement joins TRBV5-5 to TRBJ2-7; the match to TRBD2 covers 8 bases. CDR3 sequence reads: CASSWVAGISYEQYF. The CDR3 DNA follows: TGTGCCAGCAGCTGGGTAGCGGGGATTTCCTACGAGCAGTACTTC.